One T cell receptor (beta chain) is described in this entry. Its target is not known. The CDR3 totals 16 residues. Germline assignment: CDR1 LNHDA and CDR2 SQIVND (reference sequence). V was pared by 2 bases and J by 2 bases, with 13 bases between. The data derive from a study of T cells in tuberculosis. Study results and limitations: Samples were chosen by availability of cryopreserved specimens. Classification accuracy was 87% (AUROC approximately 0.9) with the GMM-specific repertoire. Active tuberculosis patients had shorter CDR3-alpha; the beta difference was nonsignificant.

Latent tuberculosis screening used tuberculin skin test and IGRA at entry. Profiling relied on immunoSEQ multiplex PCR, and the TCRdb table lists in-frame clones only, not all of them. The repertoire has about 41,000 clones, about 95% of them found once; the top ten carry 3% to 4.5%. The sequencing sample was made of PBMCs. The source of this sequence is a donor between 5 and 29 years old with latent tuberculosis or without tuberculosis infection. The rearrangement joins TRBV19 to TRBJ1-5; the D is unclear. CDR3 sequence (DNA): TGTGCCAGTAGTATATGGCGAAGGGAGGGCAATCAGCCCCAGCATTTT. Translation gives CASSIWRREGNQPQHF. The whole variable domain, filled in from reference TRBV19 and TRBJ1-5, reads DGGITQSPKYLFRKEGQNVTLSCEQNLNHDAMYWYRQDPGQGLRLIYYSQIVNDFQKGDIAEGYSVSREKKESFPLTVTSAQKNPTAFYLCASSIWRREGNQPQHFGDGTRLSIL.